One sample yielded the 7 T cell receptor beta chains listed below, sequenced in a study of T-cell reconstitution after alpha-beta-depleted transplantation in children. During its preparation, the TCRbeta library received unique molecular identifiers. TCRdb used MiXCR to reprocess the PCR reads, holding one entry per CDR3 protein. The sample has approximately 500,000 distinct CDR3 sequences, over 25% seen once. This sample comprised PBMCs, obtained before TCRalphabeta/CD19-depleted stem cell transplant. The source is a boy under three years old with Wiskott-Aldrich syndrome, due to receive a stem cell transplant.

The chain employs TRBV20-1 and TRBJ1-1; 7 bases match TRBD1. Trimming removed 4 bases from V and 3 bases from J; junction bases left unmatched: 5. The CDR3 runs to 13 residues. Germline V gene lookup returns CDR1 DFQATT and CDR2 SNEGSKA (reference sequence). The CDR3 protein is CSATEGADTEAFF. The CDR3 DNA reads TGCAGTGCTACAGAGGGGGCGGACACTGAAGCTTTCTTT.

The sample holds a few counts of this clonotype. V gene TRBV5-1 combines with J gene TRBJ1-4; possible D gene TRBD1, 6 bases. Germline V lookup: CDR1 SGHRS, CDR2 YFSETQ. Trimming pared 3 bases from V and 7 bases from J, leaving 10 bases between. The CDR3 consists of 13 residues. This CDR3 reads CASSSGQREKLFF. The CDR3 bases are TGCGCCAGCAGCTCAGGACAGCGTGAAAAACTGTTTTTT.

The V and J genes are TRBV27 and TRBJ2-7, with TRBD1 matching over 9 bases. Per the germline V gene, CDR1 is MNHEY and CDR2 is SMNVEV (reference sequence). CDR3 length: 14 residues. The trim removed 5 bases at V and 6 bases at J, leaving 8 bases unmatched. CDR3 nucleotide sequence: TGTGCCAGCAGTAAAAACAGGGGGCGTAGCGAGCAGTACTTC. It is translated as CASSKNRGRSEQYF.

V is TRBV27 and J is TRBJ2-7, with 9 positions matching TRBD1. The CDR3 contains 15 residues. The germline gives CDR1 MNHEY, CDR2 SMNVEV (reference sequence). Trimming took 5 bases from V and 0 from J; bases not matched to a gene: 5. The DNA for the CDR3 is TGTGCCAGCAGTACGCCGGGACAGGGCTCCTACGAGCAGTACTTC. Translation: CASSTPGQGSYEQYF.

In this sample, this clonotype turned up a few times. The DNA for the CDR3 is TGTGCCAGCAGTTCTCCGACTAGCGGGAGGGCCCGTGCAGATACGCAGTATTTT. It is translated as CASSSPTSGRARADTQYF. J is TRBJ2-3 and V is TRBV6-5, with TRBD2 identical over 14 bases. This CDR3 spans 18 amino acids. V lost 4 bases and J lost 4; bases outside the gene matches: 10. Germline-derived CDR1 and CDR2 are MNHEY and SVGAGI.

This clonotype was counted at least ten times. The rearrangement uses TRBV5-1 and TRBJ2-2; 8 nucleotides match TRBD1. Germline values: CDR1 SGHRS, CDR2 YFSETQ. This CDR3 is 17 amino acids long. V trimming: 4 bases; J trimming: 2 bases; junction bases outside the gene matches: 10. CDR3 bases: TGCGCCAGCAGCGCCCAGGGGGCCCCCCTAAACACCGGGGAGCTGTTTTTT. It translates to CASSAQGAPLNTGELFF.

This clonotype was observed a handful of times. This chain connects TRBV7-2 to TRBJ2-4, with D tentatively TRBD2 (6 bases). V lost 3 bases and J 13 bases, leaving 13 bases between the germline ends. Germline CDR1 SGHTA, CDR2 FQGNSA. The CDR3 covers 12 residues. The CDR3 DNA reads as TGTGCCAGCAGCTTGAGCGGGCCTAGACAGTACTTC. Translating gives CASSLSGPRQYF. Looking up the rest from reference TRBV7-2 and TRBJ2-4 gives the full variable domain: GAGVSQSPSNKVTEKGKDVELRCDPISGHTALYWYRQSLGQGLEFLIYFQGNSAPDKSGLPSDRFSAERTGGSVSTLTIQRTQQEDSAVYLCASSLSGPRQYFGAGTRLSVL.